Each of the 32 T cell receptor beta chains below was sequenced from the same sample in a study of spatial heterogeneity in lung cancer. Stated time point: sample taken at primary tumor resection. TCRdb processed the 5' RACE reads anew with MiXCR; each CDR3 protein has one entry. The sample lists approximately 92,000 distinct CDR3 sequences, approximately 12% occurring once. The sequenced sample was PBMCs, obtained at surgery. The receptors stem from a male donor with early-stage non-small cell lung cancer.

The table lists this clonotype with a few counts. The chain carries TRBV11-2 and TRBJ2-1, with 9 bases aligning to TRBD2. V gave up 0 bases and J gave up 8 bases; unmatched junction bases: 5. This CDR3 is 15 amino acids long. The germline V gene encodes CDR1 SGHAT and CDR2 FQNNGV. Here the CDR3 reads CASSLDQRGVDEQFF. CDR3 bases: TGTGCCAGCAGCTTAGACCAGCGGGGGGTGGATGAGCAGTTCTTC.

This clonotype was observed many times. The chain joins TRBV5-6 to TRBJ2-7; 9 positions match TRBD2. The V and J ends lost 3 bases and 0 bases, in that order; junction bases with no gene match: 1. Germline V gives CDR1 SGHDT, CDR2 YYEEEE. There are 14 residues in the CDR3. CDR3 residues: CASSYSGSSYEQYF. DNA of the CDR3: TGTGCCAGCAGCTATAGCGGGAGCTCCTACGAGCAGTACTTC.

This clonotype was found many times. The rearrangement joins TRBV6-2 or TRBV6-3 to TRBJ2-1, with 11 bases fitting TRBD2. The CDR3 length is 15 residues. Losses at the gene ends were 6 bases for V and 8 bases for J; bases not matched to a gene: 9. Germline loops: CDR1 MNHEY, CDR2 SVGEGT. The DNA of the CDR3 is TGTGCCAGCAGCTATACTAGCGGGAGCGAGTATGAGCAGTTCTTC. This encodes CASSYTSGSEYEQFF.

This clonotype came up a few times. The CDR3 loop reads CASSLLAGGRKTQYF. For the CDR3, the DNA is TGTGCCAGCAGTCTTCTAGCGGGGGGGCGGAAGACCCAGTACTTC. The chain combines TRBV2 with TRBJ2-5, with TRBD2 matching 12 bases. There are 15 residues in the CDR3. The V segment lost 5 bases and the J segment 6 bases; nucleotides outside the gene matches: 7. The germline gives CDR1 SNHLY, CDR2 FYNNEI. Variable domain in full (rest from reference TRBV2 and TRBJ2-5): EPEVTQTPSHQVTQMGQEVILRCVPISNHLYFYWYRQILGQKVEFLVSFYNNEISEKSEIFDDQFSVERPDGSNFTLKIRSTKLEDSAMYFCASSLLAGGRKTQYFGPGTRLLVL.

CDR3 region: CSANRGGLTDTQYF. The DNA for the CDR3 is TGCAGTGCTAATCGGGGGGGGCTAACAGATACGCAGTATTTT. This sequence joins TRBV20-1 and TRBJ2-3; TRBD2 matches 8 bases. V dropped 4 bases and J dropped 3; count of bases not matched to a gene: 6. CDR1 and CDR2 (germline): DFQATT, SNEGSKA (reference sequence). The CDR3 loop spans 14 amino acids.

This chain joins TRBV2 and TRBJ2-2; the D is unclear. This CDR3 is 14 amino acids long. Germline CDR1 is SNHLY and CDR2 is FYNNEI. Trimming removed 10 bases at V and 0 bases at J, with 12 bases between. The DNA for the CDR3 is TGTGCCAACCTCCAGAGGCCGAACACCGGGGAGCTGTTTTTT. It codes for CANLQRPNTGELFF.

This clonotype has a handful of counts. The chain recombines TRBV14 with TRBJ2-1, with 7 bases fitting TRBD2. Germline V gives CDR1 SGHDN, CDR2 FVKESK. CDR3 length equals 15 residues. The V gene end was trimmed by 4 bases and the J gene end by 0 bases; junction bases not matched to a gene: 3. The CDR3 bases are TGTGCCAGCAGCCCAGGCGGGGGCTCCTACAATGAGCAGTTCTTC. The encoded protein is CASSPGGGSYNEQFF. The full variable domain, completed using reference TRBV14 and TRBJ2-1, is EAGVTQFPSHSVIEKGQTVTLRCDPISGHDNLYWYRRVMGKEIKFLLHFVKESKQDESGMPNNRFLAERTGGTYSTLKVQPAELEDSGVYFCASSPGGGSYNEQFFGPGTRLTVL.

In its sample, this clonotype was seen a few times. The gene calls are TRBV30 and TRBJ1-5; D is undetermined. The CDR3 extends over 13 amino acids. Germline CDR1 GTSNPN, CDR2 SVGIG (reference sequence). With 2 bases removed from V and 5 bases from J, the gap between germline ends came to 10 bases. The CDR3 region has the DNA TGTGCCTGGAGTCGGTCTCACGATCAGCCCCAGCATTTT. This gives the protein CAWSRSHDQPQHF.

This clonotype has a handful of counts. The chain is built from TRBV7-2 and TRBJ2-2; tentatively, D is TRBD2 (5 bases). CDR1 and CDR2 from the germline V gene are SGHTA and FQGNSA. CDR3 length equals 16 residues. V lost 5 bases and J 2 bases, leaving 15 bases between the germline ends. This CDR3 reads CASSRKRQTNTGELFF. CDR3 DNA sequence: TGTGCCAGCAGCCGAAAGCGGCAAACTAACACCGGGGAGCTGTTTTTT.

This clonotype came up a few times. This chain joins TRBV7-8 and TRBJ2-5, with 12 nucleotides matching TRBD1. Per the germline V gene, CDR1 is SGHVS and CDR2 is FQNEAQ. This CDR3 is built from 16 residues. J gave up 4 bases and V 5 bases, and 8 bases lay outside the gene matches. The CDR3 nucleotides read TGTGCCAGCAGCATCGATAGGGGACAGGGGGCAGAGACCCAGTACTTC. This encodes CASSIDRGQGAETQYF.

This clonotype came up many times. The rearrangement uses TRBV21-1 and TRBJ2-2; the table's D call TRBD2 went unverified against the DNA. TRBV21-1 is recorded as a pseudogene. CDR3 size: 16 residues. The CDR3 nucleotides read TGTGCCAGCAGCGTACTAGCGGGGATACACACCGGGGAGCTGTTTTTT. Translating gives CASSVLAGIHTGELFF.

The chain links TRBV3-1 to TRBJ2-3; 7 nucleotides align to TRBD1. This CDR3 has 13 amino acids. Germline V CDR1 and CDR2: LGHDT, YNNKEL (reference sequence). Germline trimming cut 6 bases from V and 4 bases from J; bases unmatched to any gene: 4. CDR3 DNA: TGTGCCAGCAGGCCCACAGGGGCAGATACGCAGTATTTT. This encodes CASRPTGADTQYF.

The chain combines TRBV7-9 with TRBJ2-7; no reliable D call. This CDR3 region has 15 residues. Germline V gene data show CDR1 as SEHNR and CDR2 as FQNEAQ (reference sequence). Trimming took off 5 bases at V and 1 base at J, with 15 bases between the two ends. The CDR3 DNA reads TGTGCCAGCAGCCAAAGGACGGGTGTTTCCTACGAGCAGTACTTC. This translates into CASSQRTGVSYEQYF.

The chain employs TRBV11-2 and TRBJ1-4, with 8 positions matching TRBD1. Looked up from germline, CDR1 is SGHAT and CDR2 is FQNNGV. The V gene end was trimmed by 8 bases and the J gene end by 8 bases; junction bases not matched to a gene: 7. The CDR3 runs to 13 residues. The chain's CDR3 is CASRQGLGEKLFF. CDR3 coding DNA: TGTGCCAGCCGACAGGGGCTTGGAGAAAAACTGTTTTTT.

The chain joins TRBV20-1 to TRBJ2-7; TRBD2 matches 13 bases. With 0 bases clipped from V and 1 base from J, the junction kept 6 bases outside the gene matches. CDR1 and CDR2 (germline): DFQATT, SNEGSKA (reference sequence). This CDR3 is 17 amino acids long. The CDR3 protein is CSARDAGLAGRSYEQYF. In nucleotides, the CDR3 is TGCAGTGCTAGAGATGCGGGACTAGCGGGAAGATCCTACGAGCAGTACTTC.

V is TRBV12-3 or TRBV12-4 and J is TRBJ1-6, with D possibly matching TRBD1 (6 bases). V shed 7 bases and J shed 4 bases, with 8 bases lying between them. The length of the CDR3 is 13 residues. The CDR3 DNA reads TGTGCCAGCAACAGGGCATATAATTCACCCCTCCACTTT. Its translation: CASNRAYNSPLHF.

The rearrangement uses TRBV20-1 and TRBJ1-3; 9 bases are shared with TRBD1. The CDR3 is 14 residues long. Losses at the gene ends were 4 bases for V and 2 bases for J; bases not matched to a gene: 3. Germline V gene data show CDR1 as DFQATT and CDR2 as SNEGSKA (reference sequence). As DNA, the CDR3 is TGCAGTGCTATGGACAGGGGAACTGGAAACACCATATATTTT. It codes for CSAMDRGTGNTIYF.

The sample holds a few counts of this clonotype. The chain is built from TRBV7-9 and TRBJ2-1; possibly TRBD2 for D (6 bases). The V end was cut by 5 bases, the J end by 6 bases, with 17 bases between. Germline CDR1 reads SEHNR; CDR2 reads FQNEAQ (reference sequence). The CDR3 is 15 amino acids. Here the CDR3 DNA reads TGTGCCAGCAGCCACCTCGGGGAGGATGGCAATGAGCAGTTCTTC. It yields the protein CASSHLGEDGNEQFF.

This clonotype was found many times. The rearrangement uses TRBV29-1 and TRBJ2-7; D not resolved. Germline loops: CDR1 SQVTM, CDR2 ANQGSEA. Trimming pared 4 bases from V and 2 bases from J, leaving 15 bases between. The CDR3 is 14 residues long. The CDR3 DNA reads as TGCAGCGTTGGAAGTAGCTTGGGCGCCTACGAGCAGTACTTC. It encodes CSVGSSLGAYEQYF.

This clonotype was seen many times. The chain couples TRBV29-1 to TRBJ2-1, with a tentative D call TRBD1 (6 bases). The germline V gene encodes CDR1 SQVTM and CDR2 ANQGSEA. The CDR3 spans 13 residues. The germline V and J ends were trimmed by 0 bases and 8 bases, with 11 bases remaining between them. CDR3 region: CSVEDNRDDEQFF. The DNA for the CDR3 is TGCAGCGTTGAAGATAACAGGGACGATGAGCAGTTCTTC.

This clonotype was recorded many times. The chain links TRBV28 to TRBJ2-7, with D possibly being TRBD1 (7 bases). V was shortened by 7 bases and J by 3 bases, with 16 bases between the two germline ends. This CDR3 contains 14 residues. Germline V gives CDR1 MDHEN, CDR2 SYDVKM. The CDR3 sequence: CASTPWQGGYEQYF. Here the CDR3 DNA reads TGTGCCAGCACTCCCTGGCAGGGGGGCTACGAGCAGTACTTC.

In DNA, the CDR3 is TGTGCCAGCAGCTTCACAGGGGATTATAATTCACCCCTCCACTTT. Translated, it gives CASSFTGDYNSPLHF. The chain combines TRBV7-3 with TRBJ1-6; 7 nucleotides match TRBD1. With 3 bases clipped from V and 4 bases from J, the junction kept 3 bases outside the gene matches. CDR1 and CDR2 (germline): SGHTA, FQGTGA. CDR3 length: 15 amino acids.

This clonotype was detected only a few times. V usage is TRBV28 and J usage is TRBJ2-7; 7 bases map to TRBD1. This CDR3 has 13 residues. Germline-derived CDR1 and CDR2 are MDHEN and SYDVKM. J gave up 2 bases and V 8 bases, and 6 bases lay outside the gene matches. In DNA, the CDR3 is TGTGCCAGCCTCCCGACAGGGACCTACGAGCAGTACTTC. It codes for CASLPTGTYEQYF.

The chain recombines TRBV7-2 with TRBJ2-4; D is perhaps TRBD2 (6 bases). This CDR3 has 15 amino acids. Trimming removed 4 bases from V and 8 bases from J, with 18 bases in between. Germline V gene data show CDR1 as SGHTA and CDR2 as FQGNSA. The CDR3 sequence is CASSYLRAGWDIQYF. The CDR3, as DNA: TGTGCCAGCAGCTACTTAAGGGCGGGATGGGACATTCAGTACTTC.

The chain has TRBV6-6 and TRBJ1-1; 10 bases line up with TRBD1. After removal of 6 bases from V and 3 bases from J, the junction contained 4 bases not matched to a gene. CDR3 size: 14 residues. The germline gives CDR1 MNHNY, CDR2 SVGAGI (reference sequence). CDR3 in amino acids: CASRRDRGDTEAFF. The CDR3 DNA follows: TGTGCCAGCAGACGGGACAGGGGCGACACTGAAGCTTTCTTT.

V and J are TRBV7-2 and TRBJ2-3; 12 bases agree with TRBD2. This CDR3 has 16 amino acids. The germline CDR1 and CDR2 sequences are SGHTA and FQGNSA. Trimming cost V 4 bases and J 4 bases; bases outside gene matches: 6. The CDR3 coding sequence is TGTGCCAGCAGCTCTAGCGGGAGGGCCGGGGCAGATACGCAGTATTTT. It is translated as CASSSSGRAGADTQYF.

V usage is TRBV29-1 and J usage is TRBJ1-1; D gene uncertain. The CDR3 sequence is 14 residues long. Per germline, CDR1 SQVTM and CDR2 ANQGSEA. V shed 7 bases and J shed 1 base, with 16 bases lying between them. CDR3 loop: CSARGGVGNTEAFF. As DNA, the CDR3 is TGCAGCGCCCGGGGAGGAGTGGGGAACACTGAAGCTTTCTTT.

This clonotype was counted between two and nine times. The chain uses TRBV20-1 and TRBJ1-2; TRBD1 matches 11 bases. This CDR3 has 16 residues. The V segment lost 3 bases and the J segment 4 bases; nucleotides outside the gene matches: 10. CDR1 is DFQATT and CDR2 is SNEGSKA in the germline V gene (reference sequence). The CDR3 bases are TGCAGTGCTAGCCGCTCCGGACAGGGGGCGATCTATGGCTACACCTTC. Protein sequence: CSASRSGQGAIYGYTF.

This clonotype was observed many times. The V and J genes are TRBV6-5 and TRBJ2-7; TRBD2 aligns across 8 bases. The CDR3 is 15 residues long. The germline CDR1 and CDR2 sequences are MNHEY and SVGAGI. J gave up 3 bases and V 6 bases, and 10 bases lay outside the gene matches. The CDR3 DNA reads TGTGCCAGCAGCCCACCGGGACTAGGCGGCTACGAGCAGTACTTC. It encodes CASSPPGLGGYEQYF.

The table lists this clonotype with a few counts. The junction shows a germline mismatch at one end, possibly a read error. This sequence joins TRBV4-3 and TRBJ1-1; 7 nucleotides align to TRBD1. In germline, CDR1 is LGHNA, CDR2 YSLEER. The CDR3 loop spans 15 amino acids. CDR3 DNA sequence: TGTGCCAGCAGCCAACATCGGGACAGCAACACTGAAGCTTTCTTT. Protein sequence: CASSQHRDSNTEAFF.

The CDR3 sequence is CASREAGEWETQYF. The CDR3 DNA is TGTGCCAGCAGAGAAGCGGGAGAATGGGAGACCCAGTACTTC. This sequence joins TRBV6-2 or TRBV6-3 and TRBJ2-5; 8 nucleotides line up with TRBD2. Unmatched junction bases numbered 8, after V lost 6 bases and J lost 5 bases. Germline V lookup: CDR1 MNHEY, CDR2 SVGEGT. CDR3 length: 14 residues.

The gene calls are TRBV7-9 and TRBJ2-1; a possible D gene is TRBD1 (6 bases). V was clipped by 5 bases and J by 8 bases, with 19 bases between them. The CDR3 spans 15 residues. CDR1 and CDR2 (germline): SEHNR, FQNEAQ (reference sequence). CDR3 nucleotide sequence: TGTGCCAGCAGCCACTGGGGGCGCGGTATATATGAGCAGTTCTTC. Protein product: CASSHWGRGIYEQFF.